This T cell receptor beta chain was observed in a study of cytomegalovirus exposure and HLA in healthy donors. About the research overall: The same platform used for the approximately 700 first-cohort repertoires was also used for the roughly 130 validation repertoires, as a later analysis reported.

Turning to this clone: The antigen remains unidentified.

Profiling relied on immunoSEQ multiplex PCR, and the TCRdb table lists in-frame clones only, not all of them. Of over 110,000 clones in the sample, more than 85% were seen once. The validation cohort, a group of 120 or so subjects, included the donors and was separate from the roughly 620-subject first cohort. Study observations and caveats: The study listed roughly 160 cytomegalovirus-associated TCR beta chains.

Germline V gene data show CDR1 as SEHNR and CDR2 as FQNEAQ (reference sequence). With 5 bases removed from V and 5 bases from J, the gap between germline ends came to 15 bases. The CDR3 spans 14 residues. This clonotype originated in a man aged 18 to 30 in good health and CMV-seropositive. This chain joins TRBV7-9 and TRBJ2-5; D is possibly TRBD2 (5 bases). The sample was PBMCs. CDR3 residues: CASSKTEGEETQYF. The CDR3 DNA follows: TGTGCCAGCAGCAAAACAGAGGGCGAGGAGACCCAGTACTTC.